This T cell receptor beta chain was captured by sequencing in a study of blood T cell repertoires in COVID-19. Study details: Some COVID-19 samples were acute and others convalescent; all came from the United States, Italy and Spain. PBMCs, B-cell-depleted T cells, or T cells provided the cDNA or gDNA that made up the material.

Trimming took 5 bases from V and 2 from J; bases not matched to a gene: 8. Germline CDR1 reads LGHNA; CDR2 reads YNFKEQ. The CDR3 covers 16 residues. Authors' data handling: By means of reference gene primer amplification, nucleated cell counts were estimated. Clones were sequenced by immunoSEQ multiplex PCR, and TCRdb holds only the in-frame ones, with some missing. From that table come the V and J calls and clone size; the DNA was used to work out D and trimming. The sample shows about 89,000 clones, around three quarters of them seen only once. The chain combines TRBV4-2 with TRBJ2-5; 10 nucleotides agree with TRBD2. This receptor was identified in a human donor in a cohort sampled during active COVID-19. The sequencing input was peripheral blood. CDR3 DNA: TGTGCCAGCAGCATTCGGACTAGCGGAATTCAAGAGACCCAGTACTTC. Translating gives CASSIRTSGIQETQYF.